A single sample gave rise to the 24 T cell receptor beta chains below, sequenced in a study of cytomegalovirus exposure and HLA in healthy donors. Using immunoSEQ multiplex PCR, the repertoire was profiled, and TCRdb retains in-frame clones only, with some absent. Of around 73,000 clones listed, around 90% are singletons. Sequencing was performed on PBMCs. The origin of the receptors is a young woman in good health and CMV-seropositive.

The CDR3 sequence is CASSLTTSGGFYNEQFF. In DNA, the CDR3 is TGTGCCAGCAGCTTAACAACTAGCGGGGGCTTCTACAATGAGCAGTTCTTC. This rearrangement joins TRBV7-6 to TRBJ2-1; 11 bases are a match to TRBD2. Germline loops: CDR1 SGHVS, CDR2 FNYEAQ. Unmatched junction bases numbered 6, after V lost 2 bases and J lost 3 bases. The CDR3 has 17 residues. The full variable domain, rest sourced from reference TRBV7-6 and TRBJ2-1, is GAGVSQSPRYKVTKRGQDVALRCDPISGHVSLYWYRQALGQGPEFLTYFNYEAQQDKSGLPNDRFSAERPEGSISTLTIQRTEQRDSAMYRCASSLTTSGGFYNEQFFGPGTRLTVL.

This chain uses TRBV6-6 with TRBJ2-5; D ambiguous. The CDR3 is made up of 14 amino acids. V dropped 5 bases and J dropped 5 bases, with 15 bases sitting between them. CDR1 is MNHNY and CDR2 is SVGAGI in the germline V gene (reference sequence). The CDR3 protein is CASSDLRGWETQYF. Written as DNA, the CDR3 is TGTGCCAGCAGTGACCTGAGAGGTTGGGAGACCCAGTACTTC.

CDR3 nucleotide sequence: TGTGCCAGTCGGAAGAGAGACCCGGGGATGGGTGAAGCTTTCTTT. Translation: CASRKRDPGMGEAFF. This chain joins TRBV19 and TRBJ1-1, with no clear D. This CDR3 contains 15 residues. The V end lost 8 bases, the J end lost 7 bases, and 23 bases lay between the germline ends. Germline V gene sequence: CDR1 LNHDA, CDR2 SQIVND (reference sequence).

The chain carries TRBV5-1 and TRBJ1-1; TRBD1 matches 8 bases. This CDR3 region has 14 residues. Germline values: CDR1 SGHRS, CDR2 YFSETQ. The junction had 5 bases not matched to a gene; V was cut back by 4 bases and J by 3 bases. CDR3 in amino acids: CASSRQGLDTEAFF. The CDR3, as DNA: TGCGCCAGCAGCCGACAGGGGCTCGACACTGAAGCTTTCTTT.

This clone was detected ten times or more. The genes are TRBV9 and TRBJ1-2; no clear D. The V end was cut by 3 bases, the J end by 5 bases, with 17 bases between. CDR1 is SGDLS and CDR2 is YYNGEE in the germline V gene. The CDR3 loop spans 15 amino acids. CDR3 amino acids: CASSGPDMARYGYTF. The CDR3 DNA reads TGTGCCAGCAGCGGGCCTGACATGGCAAGATATGGCTACACCTTC.

The genes are TRBV7-2 and TRBJ2-7, with TRBD2 identical over 9 bases. This CDR3 contains 14 residues. Unmatched junction bases numbered 1, after V lost 4 bases and J lost 0 bases. Germline V gene sequence: CDR1 SGHTA, CDR2 FQGNSA. Here the CDR3 DNA reads TGTGCCAGCAGCTCTAGCGGGATCTCCTACGAGCAGTACTTC. Its protein product is CASSSSGISYEQYF.

The CDR3 loop is CASSIWGHLNTEAFF. CDR3 nucleotide sequence: TGTGCCAGCAGCATATGGGGACACCTTAACACTGAAGCTTTCTTT. The chain employs TRBV7-8 and TRBJ1-1; D may be TRBD1 (6 bases). The V gene lost 5 bases and the J gene lost 2 bases, with 15 bases spanning the gap. Germline V CDR1 and CDR2: SGHVS, FQNEAQ. This CDR3 comprises 15 residues.

The chain carries TRBV29-1 and TRBJ2-1; 9 bases match TRBD1. The ends lost 6 bases at V and 7 bases at J; junction bases unmatched: 7. This CDR3 comprises 13 residues. CDR1 is SQVTM and CDR2 is ANQGSEA in the germline V gene. CDR3 amino acids: CSVQGALGNEQFF. CDR3 nucleotide sequence: TGCAGCGTACAGGGGGCGCTGGGAAATGAGCAGTTCTTC.

The genes are TRBV5-1 and TRBJ1-1; D might be TRBD1 (6 bases). The CDR3 contains 15 residues. V dropped 4 bases and J dropped 6 bases, with 19 bases sitting between them. Germline V gives CDR1 SGHRS, CDR2 YFSETQ. The CDR3 reads CASSLYEVQGSEAFF. The CDR3 DNA follows: TGCGCCAGCAGCCTCTATGAAGTACAGGGCTCTGAAGCTTTCTTT.

The V and J genes are TRBV4-3 and TRBJ1-2; 7 nucleotides match TRBD1. V was clipped by 0 bases and J by 0 bases; unmatched bases: 4. CDR1 is LGHNA and CDR2 is YSLEER in the germline V gene. The CDR3 sequence is 16 residues long. This CDR3 is CASSQDLGGTNYGYTF. The CDR3 DNA reads TGCGCCAGCAGCCAAGATTTAGGGGGCACTAACTATGGCTACACCTTC.

The chain uses TRBV28 and TRBJ1-2; D remains unclear. Germline values: CDR1 MDHEN, CDR2 SYDVKM. This CDR3 has 15 residues. V lost 5 bases to trimming and J lost 1 base, with 14 bases between them. The CDR3 reads CASSPQPPDNYGYTF. The CDR3 DNA is TGTGCCAGCAGTCCCCAACCCCCAGATAACTATGGCTACACCTTC.

The chain has TRBV19 and TRBJ2-7; no clear D gene. V was shortened by 3 bases and J by 7 bases, with 10 bases between the two germline ends. The CDR3 length is 12 residues. From germline, CDR1 is LNHDA and CDR2 SQIVND (reference sequence). The CDR3 DNA is TGTGCCAGTAGTATTTCGAGTAGTGAGCAGTACTTC. This translates into CASSISSSEQYF.

V and J are TRBV7-8 and TRBJ2-5, with D possibly matching TRBD1 (6 bases). In germline, CDR1 is SGHVS, CDR2 FQNEAQ. V shed 2 bases and J shed 4 bases, with 11 bases lying between them. The CDR3 covers 14 residues. The CDR3 DNA reads as TGTGCCAGCAGCTTAAACAGGGTTGCAGAGACCCAGTACTTC. Translated, it gives CASSLNRVAETQYF.

V and J are TRBV13 and TRBJ2-1; tentatively, D is TRBD2 (6 bases). Germline V gene sequence: CDR1 PRHDT, CDR2 FYEKMQ (reference sequence). V lost 1 base, J lost 0 bases, and 10 bases lay in between. The CDR3 sequence is 16 residues long. Written as DNA, the CDR3 is TGTGCCAGCAGCTTAGACGCGGGACCCTCCTACAATGAGCAGTTCTTC. Its translation is CASSLDAGPSYNEQFF.

Written as DNA, the CDR3 is TGTGCCAGCAGTGAAATTTCGGTGGGGGGAAGGACTGAAGCTTTCTTT. It specifies CASSEISVGGRTEAFF. The chain uses TRBV25-1 and TRBJ1-1; tentatively, D is TRBD1 (5 bases). Looked up from germline, CDR1 is MGHDK and CDR2 is SYGVNS. The CDR3 sequence is 16 residues long. V was trimmed by 2 bases and J by 5 bases, leaving 18 bases between them.

This clone was detected a few times. The rearrangement uses TRBV7-9 and TRBJ2-7; maybe TRBD2 (5 bases). Per the germline V gene, CDR1 is SEHNR and CDR2 is FQNEAQ (reference sequence). V was cut by 5 bases and J by 3 bases, with 11 bases left in between. The CDR3 contains 13 residues. This CDR3 is CASSLTGFYEQYF. CDR3 nucleotides: TGTGCCAGCAGCCTGACGGGATTCTACGAGCAGTACTTC.

This chain connects TRBV2 to TRBJ1-1, with a weak D call TRBD1 (6 bases). This CDR3 has 16 amino acids. Trimming removed 6 bases at V and 3 bases at J, with 20 bases between. The germline CDR1 and CDR2 sequences are SNHLY and FYNNEI. The CDR3 region is CASRATTGYGDTEAFF. The CDR3 bases are TGTGCCAGCAGAGCGACTACAGGGTACGGAGACACTGAAGCTTTCTTT. Drawing the rest from reference TRBV2 and TRBJ1-1, the complete variable domain is EPEVTQTPSHQVTQMGQEVILRCVPISNHLYFYWYRQILGQKVEFLVSFYNNEISEKSEIFDDQFSVERPDGSNFTLKIRSTKLEDSAMYFCASRATTGYGDTEAFFGQGTRLTVV.

The chain couples TRBV9 to TRBJ2-3; the match to TRBD1 covers 8 bases. The germline V gene encodes CDR1 SGDLS and CDR2 YYNGEE. The CDR3 is 15 residues long. The V and J ends lost 2 bases and 2 bases, in that order; junction bases with no gene match: 4. CDR3 bases: TGTGCCAGCAGCGTCGGGACAGGTCTCACAGATACGCAGTATTTT. Protein sequence: CASSVGTGLTDTQYF. Filled out from reference TRBV9 and TRBJ2-3, the complete variable domain reads DSGVTQTPKHLITATGQRVTLRCSPRSGDLSVYWYQQSLDQGLQFLIQYYNGEERAKGNILERFSAQQFPDLHSELNLSSLELGDSALYFCASSVGTGLTDTQYFGPGTRLTVL.

The genes are TRBV5-4 and TRBJ1-2, with D possibly TRBD1 on 5 matching bases. V was trimmed by 5 bases and J by 4 bases, leaving 12 bases between them. The CDR3 extends over 13 amino acids. Per germline, CDR1 SGHNT and CDR2 YYREEE (reference sequence). DNA for the CDR3: TGTGCCAGCAGGACGGGGGGTAGCTATGGCTACACCTTC. It codes for CASRTGGSYGYTF.

The sample holds a few counts of this clone. This sequence joins TRBV14 and TRBJ2-1, with TRBD1 matching over 9 bases. The V segment lost 4 bases and the J segment 3 bases; nucleotides outside the gene matches: 7. The CDR3 runs to 16 residues. Germline V gives CDR1 SGHDN, CDR2 FVKESK. CDR3 protein: CASSRNGQGFYNEQFF. The CDR3 DNA reads TGTGCCAGCAGCCGAAATGGACAGGGGTTCTACAATGAGCAGTTCTTC.

The chain links TRBV5-6 to TRBJ2-6, with TRBD1 matching over 8 bases. The CDR3 has 18 amino acids. Per germline, CDR1 SGHDT and CDR2 YYEEEE. Trimming cost V 3 bases and J 0 bases; bases outside gene matches: 8. CDR3 sequence reads: CASSSTGALLSGANVLTF. DNA of the CDR3: TGTGCCAGCAGCTCGACAGGGGCCTTACTCTCTGGGGCCAACGTCCTGACTTTC.

The table lists this clone with a count of one. The chain links TRBV11-3 to TRBJ2-1; D gene ambiguous. The CDR3 totals 14 residues. Trimming cost V 4 bases and J 6 bases, with 13 bases left between them. Germline loops: CDR1 SGHNT, CDR2 YENEEA. In DNA, the CDR3 is TGTGCCAGCAGCTCCCGCGGTAGCCTCAATGAGCAGTTCTTC. Its protein product is CASSSRGSLNEQFF.

This chain joins TRBV6-5 and TRBJ2-7; 10 bases are shared with TRBD1. The V gene end was trimmed by 0 bases and the J gene end by 4 bases; junction bases not matched to a gene: 3. The CDR3 covers 15 residues. Germline values: CDR1 MNHEY, CDR2 SVGAGI. The CDR3: CASSYSGTGVYEQYF. The CDR3 coding sequence is TGTGCCAGCAGTTACTCCGGGACAGGGGTTTACGAGCAGTACTTC.

V usage is TRBV7-6 and J usage is TRBJ2-5; D gene ambiguous. This CDR3 is built from 15 residues. The V and J ends lost 1 base and 2 bases respectively, with 11 bases between them. Germline V gene data show CDR1 as SGHVS and CDR2 as FNYEAQ. The CDR3 nucleotides are TGTGCCAGCAGCTTAGAAGTAAGCTCACAAGAGACCCAGTACTTC. This gives the protein CASSLEVSSQETQYF.